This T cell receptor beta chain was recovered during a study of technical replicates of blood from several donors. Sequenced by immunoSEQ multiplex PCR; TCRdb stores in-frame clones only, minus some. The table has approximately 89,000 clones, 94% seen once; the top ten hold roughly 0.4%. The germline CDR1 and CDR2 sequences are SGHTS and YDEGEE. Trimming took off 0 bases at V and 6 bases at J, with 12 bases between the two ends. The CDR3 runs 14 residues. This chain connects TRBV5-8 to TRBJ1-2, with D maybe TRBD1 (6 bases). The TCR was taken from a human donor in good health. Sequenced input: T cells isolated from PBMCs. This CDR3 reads CASSLGQAFDGYTF. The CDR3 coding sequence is TGTGCCAGCAGCTTGGGACAGGCATTTGATGGCTACACCTTC.